This T cell receptor beta chain was sequenced for a study of blood T cell repertoires in COVID-19. Study as a whole: COVID-19 samples, acute and convalescent, were from the United States, Italy and Spain. Sources were T cells, B-cell-depleted T cells, or PBMCs; the material itself was cDNA or gDNA.

Per the study methods: Reference gene primers were amplified, and this amplification served to estimate nucleated cell counts. Data came from immunoSEQ multiplex PCR; TCRdb stores just in-frame clones and leaves some out. The D gene and trimming were derived from the DNA, and the V and J assignments and clone size from that table. This table has 55,000 to 80,000 clones, more than 60% appearing once. CDR3 size: 14 residues. V was shortened by 6 bases and J by 8 bases, with 19 bases between the two germline ends. Germline V lookup: CDR1 GTSNPN, CDR2 SVGIG (reference sequence). The clonotype comes from a human donor in a cohort sampled during active COVID-19. The V and J genes are TRBV30 and TRBJ1-4; D is perhaps TRBD1 (5 bases). Sequencing was carried out using peripheral blood. The CDR3 here is CACQTGGRGEKLFF. As DNA, the CDR3 is TGTGCCTGCCAGACCGGGGGTAGGGGCGAAAAACTGTTTTTT.